This T cell receptor beta chain comes out of a study of CD8 T cells in ankylosing spondylitis. Regarding the study as a whole: There was a TCR beta motif, made of several highly homologous variants, that appeared characteristic of ankylosing spondylitis blood.

This CDR3 comprises 15 residues. A remark on this clonotype: Its antigen is still unknown.

MiXCR, run by TCRdb on the 5' RACE reads, gives a single entry per CDR3 protein. The table has around 390,000 distinct CDR3 sequences, approximately 20% seen once. J is TRBJ1-1 and V is TRBV21-1; the table's D call TRBD1 went unverified against the DNA. TRBV21-1 constitutes a pseudogene. The sequence was obtained from a male donor with ankylosing spondylitis. The specimen sequenced was blood, either unsorted or a sorted T cell fraction (not recorded which). The CDR3 is CASSKDRGWNTEAFF. The CDR3 DNA is TGTGCCAGCAGCAAGGACAGGGGTTGGAACACTGAAGCTTTCTTT.